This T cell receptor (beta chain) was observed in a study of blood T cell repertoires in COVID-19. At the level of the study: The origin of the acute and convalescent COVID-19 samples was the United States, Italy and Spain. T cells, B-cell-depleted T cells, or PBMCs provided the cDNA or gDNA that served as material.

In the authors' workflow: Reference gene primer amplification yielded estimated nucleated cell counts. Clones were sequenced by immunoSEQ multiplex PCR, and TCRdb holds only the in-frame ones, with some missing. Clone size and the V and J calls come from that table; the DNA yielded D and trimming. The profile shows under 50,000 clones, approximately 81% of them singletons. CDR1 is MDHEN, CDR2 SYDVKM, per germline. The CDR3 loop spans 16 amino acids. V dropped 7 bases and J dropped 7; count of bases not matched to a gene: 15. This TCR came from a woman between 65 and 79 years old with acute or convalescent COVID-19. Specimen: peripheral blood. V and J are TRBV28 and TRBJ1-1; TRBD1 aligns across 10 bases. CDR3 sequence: CASNSFYDRGPGEAFF. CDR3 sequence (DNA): TGTGCCAGCAACTCCTTTTACGACAGGGGGCCAGGTGAAGCTTTCTTT.